The clone carrying this T cell receptor (beta chain) has a count of ten or more. Its antigen is currently unknown. This specimen belongs to a study of cytomegalovirus exposure and HLA in healthy donors. Study-wide results and limits: With later analysis, a missense DCLRE1C variant became linked to TCR beta V- and J-gene trimming. In a later analysis, at a false discovery rate of 0.05, under 20,000 TCR beta sequences were associated with HLA alleles. Reported results showed that the classifier diagnosed cytomegalovirus status with high specificity and sensitivity.

In nominal health when sampled, donors likely had unrecorded immune exposures nonetheless. Germline V CDR1 and CDR2: SNHLY, FYNNEI. The ends were cut back, 8 bases at V and 4 bases at J, with 12 bases in the middle. The CDR3 covers 13 residues. Primers for the PCR totalled 60 Vbeta and 13 Jbeta. Clones were sequenced by immunoSEQ multiplex PCR, and TCRdb holds only the in-frame ones, with some missing. The sample records around 130,000 clones, 8.5% to 10% being singletons. The specimen was PBMCs. This clonotype originated in a man aged 35-49 years in good health and CMV-seronegative. The genes are TRBV2 and TRBJ1-5; D is perhaps TRBD1 (5 bases). The CDR3 spells CASGSGGNQPQHF. CDR3 nucleotide sequence: TGTGCCAGCGGGTCGGGGGGGAATCAGCCCCAGCATTTT.